This TCR beta chain was recovered during a study of shared clonotypes between healthy human individuals. The assay used deep level. Here immunoSEQ multiplex PCR was the method, and the copy in TCRdb shows in-frame clones only, minus some. The data hold 2,500,000 or so clones, with 93% observed a single time. This CDR3 contains 15 residues. The germline CDR1 and CDR2 sequences are SGHRS and YFSETQ. V was trimmed by 5 bases and J by 1 base, leaving 15 bases between them. Recent vaccinations or acute infections were absent in the healthy HIV-negative adult donors. The TCR sequence derives from a young man in good health. Some clones in this sample may be carry-over from other donors' samples. The material sequenced was naive CD4+ T cells from PBMCs. Subset denoted: CD45RA+ positively selected. The chain carries TRBV5-1 and TRBJ1-1, with D perhaps matching TRBD1 (5 bases). In DNA, the CDR3 is TGCGCCAGCAGTAACAGGAGAAGCCCGAACACTGAAGCTTTCTTT. Residues: CASSNRRSPNTEAFF.